Each of the 22 T cell receptor beta chains below was sequenced from the same sample in a study of blood T cell repertoires in COVID-19. Measured with immunoSEQ multiplex PCR; TCRdb has only the in-frame clones, and not every one. The data contain tens of thousands of clones, 88% of them singletons. Sequencing used PBMCs or T cells enriched from blood (not recorded which). These receptors all stem from a woman aged 40 to 50 who had recovered from COVID-19.

The chain uses TRBV5-1 and TRBJ2-3, with TRBD2 identical over 12 bases. Germline V lookup: CDR1 SGHRS, CDR2 YFSETQ. J was trimmed by 1 base and V by 5 bases; bases with no gene match: 5. The length of the CDR3 is 16 residues. The CDR3 protein is CASRPRLAGGTDTQYF. The CDR3 DNA reads TGCGCCAGCAGACCTCGACTAGCGGGGGGCACAGATACGCAGTATTTT. Complete variable domain (other parts from reference TRBV5-1 and TRBJ2-3): KAGVTQTPRYLIKTRGQQVTLSCSPISGHRSVSWYQQTPGQGLQFLFEYFSETQRNKGNFPGRFSGRQFSNSRSEMNVSTLELGDSALYLCASRPRLAGGTDTQYFGPGTRLTVL.

The chain uses TRBV29-1 and TRBJ1-1; possibly TRBD1 for D (6 bases). This CDR3 is built from 11 residues. V was cut by 6 bases and J by 2 bases, with 7 bases left in between. Germline V CDR1 and CDR2: SQVTM, ANQGSEA. CDR3 sequence (DNA): TGCAGCGTGGGACATAACACTGAAGCTTTCTTT. Residues: CSVGHNTEAFF.

J is TRBJ2-2 and V is TRBV5-1; 9 nucleotides align to TRBD1. CDR3 size: 15 residues. Germline assignment: CDR1 SGHRS and CDR2 YFSETQ. The V and J ends lost 4 bases and 3 bases, in that order; junction bases with no gene match: 4. CDR3: CASSEQGADTGELFF. As DNA, the CDR3 is TGCGCCAGCAGCGAACAGGGGGCCGACACCGGGGAGCTGTTTTTT. Supplemented by reference TRBV5-1 and TRBJ2-2, the full variable domain reads KAGVTQTPRYLIKTRGQQVTLSCSPISGHRSVSWYQQTPGQGLQFLFEYFSETQRNKGNFPGRFSGRQFSNSRSEMNVSTLELGDSALYLCASSEQGADTGELFFGEGSRLTVL.

CDR3 protein: CASSEELNTEAFF. As DNA, the CDR3 is TGTGCCAGCAGTGAAGAGTTGAACACTGAAGCTTTCTTT. V and J are TRBV6-4 and TRBJ1-1, with unresolved D. Germline-derived CDR1 and CDR2 are MRHNA and SNTAGT. This CDR3 region has 13 residues. V lost 3 bases, J lost 0 bases, and 5 bases lay in between.

The V gene is TRBV15, the J gene TRBJ1-5; D is possibly TRBD1 (6 bases). Germline V gene data show CDR1 as LNHNV and CDR2 as YYDKDF (reference sequence). Trimming removed 3 bases at V and 8 bases at J, with 14 bases between. The CDR3 runs to 14 residues. CDR3 in amino acids: CATSRDSGREPQHF. The CDR3 DNA is TGTGCCACCAGCAGGGACAGCGGGAGGGAGCCCCAGCATTTT.

This clone was picked up one time. J is TRBJ1-2 and V is TRBV9; the D gene is possibly TRBD1 (6 bases). The CDR3 is 15 residues long. Looked up from germline, CDR1 is SGDLS and CDR2 is YYNGEE. Deletions cut 6 bases from V and 0 bases from J, with 15 bases between. CDR3 sequence: CASTGGGTTNYGYTF. Written as DNA, the CDR3 is TGTGCCAGCACTGGTGGGGGCACCACTAACTATGGCTACACCTTC.

This clone was seen a handful of times. The V call is TRBV15, the J call TRBJ2-3; D possibly corresponds to TRBD2 (7 bases). Trimming took 0 bases from V and 3 from J, leaving 10 bases between them. The CDR3 has 15 residues. The V gene's germline CDR1 is LNHNV and CDR2 YYDKDF (reference sequence). CDR3 DNA sequence: TGTGCCACCAGCAGAGATGGGGGGGCTACAGATACGCAGTATTTT. Its protein is CATSRDGGATDTQYF.

This chain links TRBV6-5 with TRBJ2-7; possible D gene TRBD1, 6 bases. The CDR3 totals 15 residues. From germline, CDR1 is MNHEY and CDR2 SVGAGI. V shed 10 bases and J shed 1 base, with 20 bases lying between them. The CDR3 DNA sequence: TGTGCCACGAGATCGCGGCCGGGACAATCCTACGAGCAGTACTTC. It specifies CATRSRPGQSYEQYF.

The gene calls are TRBV5-1 and TRBJ1-5, with 7 bases that match TRBD1. CDR1 SGHRS and CDR2 YFSETQ come from the germline V gene. The trim removed 7 bases at V and 7 bases at J, leaving 8 bases unmatched. CDR3 length: 13 amino acids. CDR3: CASVPGGHQPQHF. The CDR3 DNA is TGCGCCAGCGTCCCAGGGGGGCACCAGCCCCAGCATTTT.

The V gene is TRBV19, the J gene TRBJ1-1; D perhaps matches TRBD1 (6 bases). The CDR3 contains 15 residues. Germline loops: CDR1 LNHDA, CDR2 SQIVND (reference sequence). V was trimmed by 3 bases and J by 0 bases, leaving 11 bases between them. The CDR3 nucleotides are TGTGCCAGTAGTATTACAGGGATCATGAACACTGAAGCTTTCTTT. Translated, it gives CASSITGIMNTEAFF. Full variable domain (outside the CDR3, taken from reference TRBV19 and TRBJ1-1): DGGITQSPKYLFRKEGQNVTLSCEQNLNHDAMYWYRQDPGQGLRLIYYSQIVNDFQKGDIAEGYSVSREKKESFPLTVTSAQKNPTAFYLCASSITGIMNTEAFFGQGTRLTVV.

The chain recombines TRBV6-5 with TRBJ2-3, with a weak D call TRBD2 (7 bases). V lost 9 bases and J lost 2, with 9 bases in between. Germline CDR1 MNHEY, CDR2 SVGAGI. The CDR3 sequence is 12 residues long. CDR3 DNA sequence: TGTGCCAGTGCGGGGGCCACAGATACGCAGTATTTT. This sequence encodes CASAGATDTQYF.

The chain uses TRBV13 and TRBJ2-1; 11 bases fit TRBD2. Losses at the gene ends were 3 bases for V and 9 bases for J; bases not matched to a gene: 16. The germline V gene encodes CDR1 PRHDT and CDR2 FYEKMQ (reference sequence). CDR3 length: 18 amino acids. The CDR3 loop reads CASSLSRGLAVSGTEQFF. CDR3 DNA: TGTGCCAGCAGCTTGAGCCGGGGACTAGCGGTTTCCGGCACTGAGCAGTTCTTC.

The chain couples TRBV19 to TRBJ2-7; maybe TRBD2 (5 bases). The CDR3 length is 15 residues. V gave up 1 base and J gave up 0 bases, with 10 bases separating them. Germline V gene sequence: CDR1 LNHDA, CDR2 SQIVND (reference sequence). The CDR3 DNA follows: TGTGCCAGTAGTATAGCAGAGGGTAGCTCCTACGAGCAGTACTTC. Encoded protein: CASSIAEGSSYEQYF.

The chain couples TRBV24-1 to TRBJ2-7; D perhaps matches TRBD1 (6 bases). CDR1 is KGHDR and CDR2 is SFDVKD in the germline V gene. The CDR3 covers 14 residues. V was trimmed by 4 bases and J by 2 bases, leaving 11 bases between them. As DNA, the CDR3 is TGTGCCACCAGTGAGACGACAGGAGCCTACGAGCAGTACTTC. Its translation is CATSETTGAYEQYF.

The chain links TRBV18 to TRBJ2-7, with D tentatively TRBD1 (5 bases). V gave up 5 bases and J gave up 3 bases, with 17 bases separating them. Per the germline V gene, CDR1 is KGHSH and CDR2 is LQKENI. The CDR3 is made up of 15 amino acids. The CDR3 reads CASSSSAQDNYEQYF. The DNA of the CDR3 is TGTGCCAGCTCATCATCCGCCCAGGACAACTACGAGCAGTACTTC.

The gene calls are TRBV18 and TRBJ1-3, with no clear D. Germline lookup yields CDR1 KGHSH and CDR2 LQKENI. With 3 bases removed from V and 0 bases from J, the gap between germline ends came to 21 bases. The CDR3 totals 19 residues. The CDR3 loop is CASSPRREGRSTSGNTIYF. DNA for the CDR3: TGTGCCAGCTCACCCAGGCGAGAGGGCAGATCCACCTCTGGAAACACCATATATTTT.

This clone was seen once. The chain recombines TRBV7-3 with TRBJ2-2; 9 bases are shared with TRBD1. V dropped 3 bases and J dropped 4; count of bases not matched to a gene: 3. This CDR3 region has 15 residues. Germline V lookup: CDR1 SGHTA, CDR2 FQGTGA. CDR3 residues: CASSFTGGGTGELFF. CDR3 nucleotide sequence: TGTGCCAGCAGCTTCACAGGGGGCGGCACCGGGGAGCTGTTTTTT. Drawing the rest from reference TRBV7-3 and TRBJ2-2, the complete variable domain is GAGVSQTPSNKVTEKGKYVELRCDPISGHTALYWYRQSLGQGPEFLIYFQGTGAADDSGLPNDRFFAVRPEGSVSTLKIQRTERGDSAVYLCASSFTGGGTGELFFGEGSRLTVL.

V is TRBV6-5 and J is TRBJ1-2, with 7 positions matching TRBD1. With V trimmed by 6 bases and J by 6 bases, 7 bases remained unmatched. Germline values: CDR1 MNHEY, CDR2 SVGAGI. CDR3 length: 13 residues. CDR3 region: CASRIQGTDGYTF. The CDR3 DNA follows: TGTGCCAGCAGAATACAGGGGACTGATGGCTACACCTTC.

V usage is TRBV9 and J usage is TRBJ1-1; D is possibly TRBD1 (6 bases). Germline-derived CDR1 and CDR2 are SGDLS and YYNGEE. The CDR3 totals 13 residues. Trimming removed 3 bases from V and 9 bases from J, with 15 bases in between. The CDR3: CASSEGGAQKAFF. CDR3 in DNA: TGTGCCAGCAGCGAGGGGGGGGCGCAGAAAGCTTTCTTT.

The rearrangement joins TRBV10-3 to TRBJ1-2; no firm D call. CDR1 is ENHRY, CDR2 SYGVKD, per germline. Trimming left V 4 bases short and J 4 bases short, with 10 bases between. The CDR3 is 13 residues long. The CDR3 loop reads CAISASGGYGYTF. The CDR3 coding sequence is TGTGCCATCAGTGCCAGCGGCGGCTATGGCTACACCTTC.

A single count supports this clone. V gene TRBV5-6 combines with J gene TRBJ1-2, with TRBD1 matching over 9 bases. The CDR3 is 13 amino acids. Germline CDR1 reads SGHDT; CDR2 reads YYEEEE. Trimming cost V 5 bases and J 3 bases; bases outside gene matches: 2. CDR3 sequence (DNA): TGTGCCAGCAGATGGGACAGGGACTATGGCTACACCTTC. As protein: CASRWDRDYGYTF.

This chain joins TRBV15 and TRBJ1-2; the D gene is possibly TRBD1 (5 bases). Germline CDR1 LNHNV, CDR2 YYDKDF (reference sequence). This CDR3 contains 14 residues. V gave up 4 bases and J gave up 4 bases, with 13 bases separating them. The CDR3 region is CATSKDSGIYGYTF. The CDR3 DNA reads TGTGCCACCAGCAAAGACAGCGGGATCTATGGCTACACCTTC.